Listed below are T cell receptor beta chains from one sample, sequenced in a study of cytomegalovirus exposure and HLA in healthy donors. Profiling relied on immunoSEQ multiplex PCR, and the TCRdb table lists in-frame clones only, not all of them. The data show tens of thousands of clones, roughly 78% seen once. The sequenced material came from PBMCs. The receptors derive from a woman in her forties in good health and CMV-seropositive. Both conserved end residues are part of each CDR3. Each record gives: D gene, J gene, V gene, clone size, CDR3 DNA, CDR3 protein. A D gene is named only where the DNA matches it firmly. Rows may omit the clone size; those that give it use once, few, many or a size class.

D: NA
J: TRBJ1-5
V: TRBV7-9
size: NA
DNA: TGTGCCAGCAGTCTAACGGAGTTTCAGCCCCAGCATTTT
CDR3: CASSLTEFQPQHF

D: NA
J: TRBJ1-6
V: TRBV13
size: NA
DNA: TGTGCCAGCAGTAAGACCGGGACATATAATTCACCCCTCCACTTT
CDR3: CASSKTGTYNSPLHF

D: NA
J: TRBJ2-6
V: TRBV18
size: few
DNA: TGTGCCAGCTCGTACCGGGACAACGATTTTGCACTCTCTGGGGCCAACGTCCTGACTTTC
CDR3: CASSYRDNDFALSGANVLTF

D: NA
J: TRBJ2-5
V: TRBV18
size: NA
DNA: TGTGCCAGCTCAGGTACTTTCCAAGAGACCCAGTACTTC
CDR3: CASSGTFQETQYF

D: TRBD2
J: TRBJ2-7
V: TRBV4-2
size: few
DNA: TGTGCCAGCAGCCAAGGGCACCTCGACGGGGGGGAGCAGTACTTC
CDR3: CASSQGHLDGGEQYF

D: NA
J: TRBJ1-2
V: TRBV29-1
size: NA
DNA: TGCAGCGTTAGTAAGGGGGTAAACTATGGCTACACCTTC
CDR3: CSVSKGVNYGYTF

D: TRBD1
J: TRBJ1-2
V: TRBV6-5
size: NA
DNA: TGTGCCAGCAGTCAACAGGGGCTCTCTGGCTACACCTTC
CDR3: CASSQQGLSGYTF

D: TRBD1
J: TRBJ2-2
V: TRBV2
size: NA
DNA: TGTGCCAGCAAACTCACAGGGGAAACCGGGGAGCTGTTTTTT
CDR3: CASKLTGETGELFF

D: NA
J: TRBJ1-6
V: TRBV30
size: NA
DNA: TGTGCCTGGACGATCACAGGGATCGGGTCACCCCTCCACTTT
CDR3: CAWTITGIGSPLHF

D: TRBD2
J: TRBJ2-1
V: TRBV19
size: NA
DNA: TGTGCCAGTTCTCCATACAACCTAGCGGGGGGGCCCAGCTCCTACAATGAGCAGTTCTTC
CDR3: CASSPYNLAGGPSSYNEQFF

D: NA
J: TRBJ1-6
V: TRBV4-1
size: NA
DNA: TGCGCCAGCAGCCAACCGCGCAGGGCCTATAATTCACCCCTCCACTTT
CDR3: CASSQPRRAYNSPLHF

D: TRBD2
J: TRBJ2-3
V: TRBV5-6
size: NA
DNA: TGTGCCAGCAGCTCCGGGCTAGCGGGGGCCCGAAGCACAGATACGCAGTATTTT
CDR3: CASSSGLAGARSTDTQYF

D: NA
J: TRBJ1-3
V: TRBV7-3
size: NA
DNA: TGTGCCAGCAGCCCCACCGCCCGGGACACTGGAAACACCATATATTTT
CDR3: CASSPTARDTGNTIYF

D: TRBD2
J: TRBJ2-7
V: TRBV7-2
size: NA
DNA: TGTGCCAGCAGCCGACTAGCGGGGGGTTACGAGCAGTACTTC
CDR3: CASSRLAGGYEQYF

D: NA
J: TRBJ1-2
V: TRBV29-1
size: NA
DNA: NA
CDR3: CSVEVGEGNTF

D: TRBD1
J: TRBJ1-2
V: TRBV5-1
size: NA
DNA: TGCGCCAGCAGCTTGGTTACGGGACAGAACTATGGCTACACCTTC
CDR3: CASSLVTGQNYGYTF

D: TRBD1
J: TRBJ1-1
V: TRBV5-1
size: NA
DNA: TGCGCCAGCAGCTCGACAGGGGGCGGGAACACTGAAGCTTTCTTT
CDR3: CASSSTGGGNTEAFF

D: TRBD2
J: TRBJ2-7
V: TRBV7-9
size: NA
DNA: TGTGCCAGCAGCCCGAGCGGGGGTTACGAGCAGTACTTC
CDR3: CASSPSGGYEQYF

D: NA
J: TRBJ2-7
V: TRBV10-3
size: NA
DNA: TGTGCCACAAAAATGGGGGGTGCCGACTACGAGCAGTACTTC
CDR3: CATKMGGADYEQYF

D: NA
J: TRBJ2-1
V: TRBV7-2
size: NA
DNA: TGTGCCAGCAGCGTCCGGGACTGGCAGTTCTTC
CDR3: CASSVRDWQFF

D: TRBD2
J: TRBJ2-1
V: TRBV30
size: NA
DNA: TGTGCCTCACAGCGGGGGACCTACAATGAGCAGTTCTTC
CDR3: CASQRGTYNEQFF

D: NA
J: TRBJ2-7
V: TRBV6-5
size: once
DNA: TGTGCCAGCAGAACAGGGCCCTACGAGCAGTCCTTC
CDR3: CASRTGPYEQSF

D: NA
J: TRBJ2-7
V: TRBV5-1
size: few
DNA: TGCGCCAGCAGCTTGGAGGTCGGGAACGAGCAGTACTTC
CDR3: CASSLEVGNEQYF

D: NA
J: TRBJ2-1
V: TRBV6-1
size: NA
DNA: TGTGCCAGCAGTGAAACAGACAGGAGCTCCTACAATGAGCAGTTCTTC
CDR3: CASSETDRSSYNEQFF

D: NA
J: TRBJ2-6
V: TRBV27
size: NA
DNA: TGTGCCAGCAGCCTGTTTGGTCGAGAGGGGGATTCTGGGGCCAACGTCCTGACTTTC
CDR3: CASSLFGREGDSGANVLTF

D: NA
J: TRBJ1-1
V: TRBV12-5
size: NA
DNA: TGTGCTAGTGGTTTGGACAGAGGGGGAAACACTGAAGCTTTCTTT
CDR3: CASGLDRGGNTEAFF

D: NA
J: TRBJ1-1
V: TRBV27
size: NA
DNA: TGTGCCAGCAGTTTAGTGGGAGGCGCTGAAGCTTTCTTT
CDR3: CASSLVGGAEAFF

D: NA
J: TRBJ2-7
V: TRBV19
size: NA
DNA: TGTGCCAGTAGTATGGATCCGGGACGGGGGACCTACGAGCAGTACTTC
CDR3: CASSMDPGRGTYEQYF

D: TRBD1
J: TRBJ1-1
V: TRBV23-1
size: NA
DNA: TGCGCCAGCAGTCATTGGAGGGACAGAAAACTAAACACTGAAGCTTTCTTT
CDR3: CASSHWRDRKLNTEAFF

D: TRBD1
J: TRBJ1-6
V: TRBV19
size: NA
DNA: TGTGCCAGTAGTATAACAGGGGTTGGGTCACCCCTCCACTTT
CDR3: CASSITGVGSPLHF

D: NA
J: TRBJ1-1
V: TRBV5-1
size: few
DNA: TGCGCCAGCAGCGCCAGGGCTTCGGAGACTGAAGCTTTCTTT
CDR3: CASSARASETEAFF

D: TRBD1
J: TRBJ1-1
V: TRBV19
size: NA
DNA: TGTGCCAGTAGTATATATCGACAGGGGAGCACTGAAGCTTTCTTT
CDR3: CASSIYRQGSTEAFF

D: NA
J: TRBJ1-1
V: TRBV7-8
size: NA
DNA: TGTGCCAGCAGCCCGGGGGGGATCACTGAAGCTTTCTTT
CDR3: CASSPGGITEAFF